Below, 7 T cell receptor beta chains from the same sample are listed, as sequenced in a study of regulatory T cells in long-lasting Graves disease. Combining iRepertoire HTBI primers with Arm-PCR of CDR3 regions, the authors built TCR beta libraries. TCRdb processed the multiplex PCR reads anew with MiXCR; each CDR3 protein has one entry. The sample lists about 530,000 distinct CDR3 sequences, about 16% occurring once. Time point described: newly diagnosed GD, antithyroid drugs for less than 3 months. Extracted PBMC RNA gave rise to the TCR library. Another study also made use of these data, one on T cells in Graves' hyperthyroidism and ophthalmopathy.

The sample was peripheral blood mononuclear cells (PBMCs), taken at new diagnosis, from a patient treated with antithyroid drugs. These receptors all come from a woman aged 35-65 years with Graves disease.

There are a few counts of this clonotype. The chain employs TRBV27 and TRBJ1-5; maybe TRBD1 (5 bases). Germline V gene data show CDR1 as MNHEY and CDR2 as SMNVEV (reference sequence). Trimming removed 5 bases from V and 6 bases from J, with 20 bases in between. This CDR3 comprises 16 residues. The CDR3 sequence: CASSPQAGGGVQPQHF. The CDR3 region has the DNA TGTGCCAGCAGTCCCCAGGCGGGGGGTGGGGTTCAGCCCCAGCATTTT.

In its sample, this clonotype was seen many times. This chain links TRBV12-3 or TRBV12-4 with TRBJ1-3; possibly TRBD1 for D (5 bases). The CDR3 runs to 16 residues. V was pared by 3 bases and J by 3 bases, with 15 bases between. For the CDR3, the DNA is TGTGCCAGCAGTTTCGGGGCGCCGGCCCTTGGAAACACCATATATTTT. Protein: CASSFGAPALGNTIYF.

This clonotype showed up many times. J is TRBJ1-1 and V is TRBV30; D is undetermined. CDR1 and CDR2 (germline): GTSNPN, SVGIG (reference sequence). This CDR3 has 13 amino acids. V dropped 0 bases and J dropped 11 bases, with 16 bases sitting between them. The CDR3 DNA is TGTGCCTGGAGTGTGGAGGATTTCGGGAGCGCTTTCTTT. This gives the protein CAWSVEDFGSAFF.

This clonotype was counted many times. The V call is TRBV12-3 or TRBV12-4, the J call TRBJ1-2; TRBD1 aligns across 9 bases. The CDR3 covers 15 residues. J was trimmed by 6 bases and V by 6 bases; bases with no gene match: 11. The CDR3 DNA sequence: TGTGCCAGCAGCTACCCCGGGACAGGGCCTCATGGCTACACCTTC. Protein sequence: CASSYPGTGPHGYTF.

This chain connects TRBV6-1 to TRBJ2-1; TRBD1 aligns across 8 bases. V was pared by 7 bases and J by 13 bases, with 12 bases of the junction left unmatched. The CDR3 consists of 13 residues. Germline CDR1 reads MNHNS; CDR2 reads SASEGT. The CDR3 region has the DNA TGTGCCAGCACGCCCCCAGGGGGCGCGGAACAGTTCTTC. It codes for CASTPPGGAEQFF.

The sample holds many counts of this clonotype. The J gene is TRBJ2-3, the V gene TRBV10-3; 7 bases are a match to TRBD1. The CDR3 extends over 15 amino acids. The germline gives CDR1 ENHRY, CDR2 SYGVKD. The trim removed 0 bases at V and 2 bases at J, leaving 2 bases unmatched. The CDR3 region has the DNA TGTGCCATCAGTGAGTCGACAGGGATCACAGATACGCAGTATTTT. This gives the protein CAISESTGITDTQYF.

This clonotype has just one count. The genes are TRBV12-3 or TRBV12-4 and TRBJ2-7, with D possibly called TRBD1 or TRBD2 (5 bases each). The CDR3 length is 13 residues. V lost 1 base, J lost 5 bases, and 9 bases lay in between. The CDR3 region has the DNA TGTGCCAGCAGTTTAGGACAGAGGGACGAGCAGTACTTC. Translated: CASSLGQRDEQYF.